This T cell receptor beta chain was documented in a study of T cells in Graves' hyperthyroidism and ophthalmopathy. Study-level background: Peripheral blood was acquired at first diagnosis, ahead of any therapy whatsoever.

Study results and caveats: Ophthalmopathy was told apart from stable hyperthyroidism by a 13 V-J model.

Hyperthyroidism patients were newly diagnosed, had disease duration under 2 months, and were aged 18 to 65 years. Using RNA transcripts as the source, TCR beta CDR3 regions were amplified. Using the HTBI primer set, a first-round RT-PCR was run on the TCR CDR3. TCRdb processed the multiplex PCR reads anew with MiXCR; each CDR3 protein has one entry. The sample contains some 380,000 distinct CDR3 sequences, around an eighth of which appear only once. This clonotype appeared many times. The antigen remains undetermined. The sequence came from a man in his thirties or forties with Graves' hyperthyroidism that later progressed to Graves' ophthalmopathy. Source material: blood.

In DNA form, the CDR3 reads TGTGCCAGCAGCCAACGAGGGGGGACTGAAGCTTTCTTT. This codes for CASSQRGGTEAFF. V usage is TRBV3-1 and J usage is TRBJ1-1, with TRBD1 as a possible D gene (6 bases). The CDR3 totals 13 residues. Germline V lookup: CDR1 LGHDT, CDR2 YNNKEL (reference sequence). Trimming removed 2 bases at V and 5 bases at J, with 9 bases between.